A single sample gave rise to the 7 T cell receptor beta chains below, sequenced in a study of early T cells in non-severe SARS-CoV-2 infection. TCRdb redid the calling of the 5' RACE reads with MiXCR, one entry per CDR3 protein. The data contain 75,000 to 90,000 distinct CDR3 sequences, 9.5% to 15% of them singletons. Sequenced material: whole blood. All receptors come from an adult who was a healthcare worker with PCR-confirmed SARS-CoV-2 infection or an uninfected control (not recorded which).

This clonotype has just a few counts. This chain links TRBV7-2 with TRBJ2-1, with TRBD2 identical over 15 bases. V shed 3 bases and J 10 bases; nucleotides not matched to a gene: 4. Germline assignment: CDR1 SGHTA and CDR2 FQGNSA. This CDR3 comprises 15 residues. The CDR3 region is CASSFGLAGGEEQFF. CDR3 coding DNA: TGTGCCAGCAGCTTCGGACTAGCGGGAGGGGAGGAGCAGTTCTTC.

The chain carries TRBV4-2 and TRBJ1-1; D is uncertain. The V end lost 3 bases, the J end lost 0 bases, and 11 bases lay between the germline ends. The germline gives CDR1 LGHNA, CDR2 YNFKEQ. CDR3 length: 15 amino acids. As DNA, the CDR3 is TGTGCCAGCAGCCACCCGGAGGGCTTGAACACTGAAGCTTTCTTT. Amino acids: CASSHPEGLNTEAFF.

The V call is TRBV2, the J call TRBJ2-4, with D perhaps TRBD2 (5 bases). In germline, CDR1 is SNHLY, CDR2 FYNNEI. The CDR3 has 16 residues. V was pared by 9 bases and J by 0 bases, with 18 bases between. The DNA for the CDR3 is TGTGCCAGTAGAGGACGGGAATATCTAGCCAAAAACATTCAGTACTTC. This sequence encodes CASRGREYLAKNIQYF. Supplemented by reference TRBV2 and TRBJ2-4, the full variable domain reads EPEVTQTPSHQVTQMGQEVILRCVPISNHLYFYWYRQILGQKVEFLVSFYNNEISEKSEIFDDQFSVERPDGSNFTLKIRSTKLEDSAMYFCASRGREYLAKNIQYFGAGTRLSVL.

This chain connects TRBV14 to TRBJ2-1; tentative D call: TRBD2 (5 bases). Between the trimmed V and J ends, which lost 0 bases and 3 bases, there was a span of 9 bases. The CDR3 contains 15 residues. Per the germline V gene, CDR1 is SGHDN and CDR2 is FVKESK. The CDR3 loop reads CASSQELGDYNEQFF. CDR3 coding DNA: TGTGCCAGCAGCCAAGAGCTCGGGGACTACAATGAGCAGTTCTTC.

The table lists this clonotype with a few counts. The chain carries TRBV6-4 and TRBJ2-1; D is uncertain. The V gene lost 8 bases and the J gene lost 4 bases, with 12 bases spanning the gap. This CDR3 region has 13 residues. Germline V lookup: CDR1 MRHNA, CDR2 SNTAGT. The CDR3 nucleotides are TGTGCCAGCGCCGCCACAGAGTACAATGAGCAGTTCTTC. It translates to CASAATEYNEQFF.

In this sample, this clonotype turned up a few times. The CDR3 region is CASRQGTEAFF. The CDR3 DNA follows: TGTGCCAGCAGGCAGGGGACTGAAGCTTTCTTT. The chain combines TRBV11-2 with TRBJ1-1; D is perhaps TRBD1 (6 bases). Trimming stripped 6 bases from V and 5 bases from J, with 7 bases between. The CDR3 sequence is 11 residues long. The germline gives CDR1 SGHAT, CDR2 FQNNGV.

The table lists this clonotype with a few counts. The rearrangement joins TRBV19 to TRBJ2-4, with D uncertain. The ends were cut back, 3 bases at V and 0 bases at J, with 9 bases in the middle. Germline V lookup: CDR1 LNHDA, CDR2 SQIVND (reference sequence). The CDR3 has 15 amino acids. The CDR3 DNA reads as TGTGCCAGTAGTATTCGGTTTCTAGCCAAAAACATTCAGTACTTC. As protein: CASSIRFLAKNIQYF.